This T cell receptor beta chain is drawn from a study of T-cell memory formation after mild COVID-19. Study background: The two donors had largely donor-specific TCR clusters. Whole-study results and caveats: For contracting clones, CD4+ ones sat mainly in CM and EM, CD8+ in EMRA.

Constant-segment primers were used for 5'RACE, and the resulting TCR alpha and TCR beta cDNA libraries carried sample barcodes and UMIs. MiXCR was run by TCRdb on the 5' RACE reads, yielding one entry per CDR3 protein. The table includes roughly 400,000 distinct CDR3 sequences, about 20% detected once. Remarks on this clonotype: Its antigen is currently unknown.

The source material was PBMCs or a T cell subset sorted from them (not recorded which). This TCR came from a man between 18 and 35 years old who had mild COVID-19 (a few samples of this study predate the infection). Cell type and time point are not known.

The CDR3: CASSHPAESTDTQYF. The CDR3 coding sequence is TGTGCCAGCAGCCATCCGGCGGAGAGCACAGATACGCAGTATTTT. V is TRBV14 and J is TRBJ2-3; no clear D gene. Germline V lookup: CDR1 SGHDN, CDR2 FVKESK. The CDR3 loop spans 15 amino acids. V lost 3 bases, J lost 0 bases, and 10 bases lay in between. Filled out from reference TRBV14 and TRBJ2-3, the complete variable domain reads EAGVTQFPSHSVIEKGQTVTLRCDPISGHDNLYWYRRVMGKEIKFLLHFVKESKQDESGMPNNRFLAERTGGTYSTLKVQPAELEDSGVYFCASSHPAESTDTQYFGPGTRLTVL.